The 4 T cell receptor beta chains reported below all come from one sample, sequenced in a study of T cell responses to AZD1222 COVID-19 vaccine. TCRdb keeps only in-frame clones here, not all; method: immunoSEQ multiplex PCR. The sample records roughly 120,000 clones, roughly 89% being singletons. The starting material was peripheral blood, obtained on day 0 of AZD1222 vaccination. The receptors were sampled from an adult in good health.

In its sample, this clone was seen once. The CDR3 DNA reads as TGTGCCAGCAGTAACCAACCTCGGACAGGCCCCTCTGGAAACACCATATATTTT. It specifies CASSNQPRTGPSGNTIYF. This chain uses TRBV28 with TRBJ1-3; 7 nucleotides match TRBD1. J was trimmed by 0 bases and V by 5 bases; bases with no gene match: 13. The CDR3 is 18 amino acids. Germline V gene sequence: CDR1 MDHEN, CDR2 SYDVKM.

A single count supports this clone. The chain links TRBV11-2 to TRBJ1-3, with 9 bases identical to TRBD1. The CDR3 runs to 15 residues. The V gene end was trimmed by 5 bases and the J gene end by 4 bases; junction bases not matched to a gene: 6. Germline loops: CDR1 SGHAT, CDR2 FQNNGV. The CDR3 region is CASSADRGIGNTIYF. CDR3 bases: TGTGCCAGCAGCGCCGACAGGGGGATAGGAAACACCATATATTTT. The full variable domain, completed using reference TRBV11-2 and TRBJ1-3, is EAGVAQSPRYKIIEKRQSVAFWCNPISGHATLYWYQQILGQGPKLLIQFQNNGVVDDSQLPKDRFSAERLKGVDSTLKIQPAKLEDSAVYLCASSADRGIGNTIYFGEGSWLTVV.

This sequence joins TRBV4-1 and TRBJ1-4; no firm D call. The CDR3 is 15 residues long. V lost 4 bases, J lost 7 bases, and 16 bases lay in between. CDR1 and CDR2 from the germline V gene are MGHRA and YSYEKL. Written as DNA, the CDR3 is TGCGCCAGCAGCCGGGAGGGAGGGTTGAGTGAAAAACTGTTTTTT. Translated, it gives CASSREGGLSEKLFF.

This rearrangement joins TRBV29-1 to TRBJ1-1; D not certain. CDR1 is SQVTM, CDR2 ANQGSEA, per germline. The V end lost 2 bases, the J end lost 7 bases, and 8 bases lay between the germline ends. The CDR3 sequence is 11 residues long. The CDR3 region is CSVEWGGEAFF. CDR3 DNA sequence: TGCAGCGTTGAATGGGGAGGTGAAGCTTTCTTT.